This T cell receptor beta chain was sequenced during a study of blood T cell repertoires in COVID-19. Study at large: The samples span acute and convalescent COVID-19 from the United States, Italy and Spain. Sources were T cells, B-cell-depleted T cells, or PBMCs; the material itself was cDNA or gDNA.

Per the authors' pipeline: Estimation of nucleated cell counts was performed using reference gene primer amplification. This table comes from immunoSEQ multiplex PCR, and its TCRdb copy is limited to in-frame clones, with some not included. V, J and clone size are those of that table, while D and trimming were read from the DNA. The sample lists 150,000 to 180,000 clones; roughly 82% were seen once. Looked up from germline, CDR1 is WNHNN and CDR2 is SYGVQD (reference sequence). V lost 4 bases and J lost 11; bases outside the gene matches: 3. This CDR3 has 11 amino acids. The sequenced sample consisted of peripheral blood. The clonotype originates from a woman between 50 and 59 years old with acute or convalescent COVID-19. The chain couples TRBV10-1 to TRBJ1-1; TRBD1 matches 8 bases. DNA for the CDR3: TGCGCCAGCAGTGGGACAGGGACGGCTTTCTTT. Protein: CASSGTGTAFF.